This T cell receptor (beta chain) is from a study of PD-1 blockade in classical Hodgkin lymphoma (TCRdb year 2020). About the investigation overall: Nivolumab dosing was 3 mg/kg intravenously every 2 weeks, continuing until either disease progression or unacceptable toxicity. The study used TCR beta sequencing and CyTOF to define a peripheral blood immune signature of response to PD-1 blockade in classical Hodgkin lymphoma.

Turning to this clone: Its antigen is currently not known. Qualities for individual bases were not recorded, and no much larger clone is one base off.

V drops 2 bases and J drops 11 bases, leaving 14 bases in between. The germline V gene yields SGHTA for CDR1 and FQGNSA for CDR2. The CDR3 covers 13 residues, taking in both the cysteine and the phenylalanine. CDR3 DNA is the only sequence kept; it has 39 bases, read in frame from the first base. The sample's time point label, decoded: cycle 2 day 1 (C2D1) of nivolumab. Every trial patient had relapsed following autologous stem cell transplantation, and prior brentuximab vedotin exposure was what differed among cohorts A, B and C. A total of approximately 51 patients with relapsed/refractory classical Hodgkin lymphoma made up the trial cohort, and each patient's best overall response was complete response, partial response or progressive disease. Trial patients were treated with single-agent nivolumab in the multi-cohort phase II CheckMate 205 trial. An independent review committee assessed best overall response using the 2007 International Working Group response criteria. Trial PBMCs were collected just before the start of nivolumab (C1D1) and during therapy at cycle 2 day 1 and cycle 4 day 1. After peripheral blood was drawn into 8 mL Vacutainer Cell Preparation Tubes, PBMCs were isolated by centrifugation and then cryopreserved.

Summary of the overall study and its limitations: By C4D1, a significant rise was seen in CD4+ TCR diversity but not in CD8+ TCR diversity (p=0.0027 vs p=0.16), and the rise was most apparent among complete responders (p=0.02). Lower diversity was observed in patients in whom nivolumab was started less than 1 year after ASCT, and these patients were excluded from later analyses so that confounding by immune reconstitution would be avoided. Only a single clinical trial cohort was studied, and what caused the repertoire differences, possibly disease activity or prior therapy, remained undefined. Among trial patients, those achieving complete response had baseline diversity similar to that of newly diagnosed patients, while diversity was significantly lower in partial responders and progressors. Baseline TCR diversity was reported to be lower in newly diagnosed patients than in healthy donors and to be lower still in relapsed/refractory patients.

Genomic DNA was extracted with the Qiagen DNeasy kit from unsorted PBMCs and from negatively selected CD4+ and CD8+ fractions. Using primers that anneal to V and J segments, immunoSEQ multiplex PCR amplified the TCR beta CDR3 regions. A synthetic immune receptor repertoire was used to minimize amplification bias, and remaining bias was computationally removed after sequencing. Per the authors' processing: Custom Python scripts were used to quantify repertoire diversity as the Shannon entropy index. Unsorted, CD4+ and CD8+ repertoires were examined separately, except in combined analyses, for which CD4+ and CD8+ sequences were merged in silico. Clonal expansion was defined as a frequency increase of at least 2-fold after treatment compared with C1D1, and clones undetected at baseline were assigned a pseudocount of 0.5. Clones with 0 or 1 copy at C1D1 were classified as singleton clones, and clones with 2 or more copies were classified as non-singleton clones. By matching protein sequences in sorted samples from the same patient, clones expanded in unsorted samples were annotated as CD4+, CD8+ or unknown. Diversity changes from C1D1 to C4D1 were tested in paired samples using Wilcoxon tests. TCRdb stores this immuneACCESS table with in-frame sequences only. Part of the clones is absent; in the studies checked, under half of the shortfall reflects unresolved V genes, and no reason is known for the rest. Clone size and V and J calls were adopted from that table, with D and trimming inferred from the DNA. This sample lists about 150,000 clones; just under 80% were detected once. The top ten hold about 9% of the sample.

Sequenced material: peripheral blood mononuclear cells (PBMCs), taken before the second cycle of nivolumab. This receptor chain uses TRBV7-2 and TRBJ2-3; a confident D gene designation cannot be given. This receptor was taken from a human donor with classical Hodgkin lymphoma. The CDR3 region reads CASSLPTNWWQYF. The DNA sequence follows: TGTGCCAGCAGCTTACCAACTAACTGGTGGCAGTATTTT.